This TCR beta chain was captured in a study of cytomegalovirus exposure and HLA in healthy donors. General study findings and limits: Some TCR beta chains (approximately 180 of them) were listed as cytomegalovirus-associated.

Points on this clone: Its antigen is unidentified.

Some clones are missing from TCRdb's copy, which holds only in-frame ones; the method was immunoSEQ multiplex PCR. The repertoire holds about 140,000 clones, with about nine tenths as singletons. CDR3 length equals 13 residues. The ends lost 5 bases at V and 6 bases at J; junction bases unmatched: 4. The germline V gene has CDR1 MNHEY and CDR2 SVGAGI. Sequenced input: PBMCs. This rearrangement joins TRBV6-5 to TRBJ2-7; 10 bases align to TRBD2. This clonotype was sampled from a young man in good health and CMV-seropositive. The DNA for the CDR3 is TGTGCCAGCAGTACGGGACTAGCGACCGAGCAGTACTTC. Amino acid sequence: CASSTGLATEQYF.